This T cell receptor beta chain was obtained from a study of blood T cells in healthy people across ages. Study conclusions and caveats: Naive CD4+ cell counts and diversity both ran higher in long-lived than in aged donors.

This clonotype was seen a handful of times. Antigen specificity is unknown. CDR3 length: 17 residues. The J segment lost 1 base and the V segment lost 1 base, leaving 8 bases of the junction unmatched. Together with a sample-barcoded 5' primer, a J-beta primer mix was included in a second PCR lasting about 7 to 11 cycles. TCRdb analysed the 5' RACE reads with MiXCR anew, one entry per CDR3 protein. The repertoire has 1.2 million to 1.5 million distinct CDR3 sequences, around two fifths of them found once; the top ten carry roughly 8.2%. V usage is TRBV12-3 or TRBV12-4 and J usage is TRBJ2-3, with 7 bases that match TRBD1. The receptor was derived from a woman younger than 35 in good health. The sequenced sample consisted of blood. Here the CDR3 DNA reads TGTGCCAGCAGTTTAGACGCACAGGGGTGGGGCACAGATACGCAGTATTTT. As protein: CASSLDAQGWGTDTQYF.